The 31 T cell receptor beta chains below come from one sample, sequenced in a study of OX40 agonist ivuxolimab in advanced cancers. Using immunoSEQ multiplex PCR, the repertoire was profiled, and TCRdb retains in-frame clones only, with some absent. The repertoire consists of about 45,000 clones, with approximately 80% occurring once and the leading ten covering 2% to 3%. The sample in question was CD4+ or CD8+ T cells sorted from blood, obtained in a trial of the OX40 agonist ivuxolimab. The receptor source for this set is an adult with an advanced solid tumor such as melanoma, head and neck, liver or kidney cancer.

This clone was picked up one time. The chain uses TRBV28 and TRBJ2-2; perhaps D is TRBD1 or TRBD2 (5 bases each). The CDR3 runs to 15 residues. The germline V and J ends were trimmed by 5 bases and 0 bases, with 10 bases remaining between them. Per the germline V gene, CDR1 is MDHEN and CDR2 is SYDVKM. CDR3 sequence reads: CASSVGTANTGELFF. As DNA, the CDR3 is TGTGCCAGCAGTGTCGGGACGGCGAACACCGGGGAGCTGTTTTTT.

This clone was seen a single time. This sequence joins TRBV4-3 and TRBJ2-2; 7 bases fit TRBD2. Germline V gene data show CDR1 as LGHNA and CDR2 as YSLEER. The V segment lost 1 base and the J segment 8 bases; nucleotides outside the gene matches: 7. This CDR3 region has 15 residues. CDR3 protein: CASSQGDYMEGELFF. The CDR3 nucleotides read TGCGCCAGCAGCCAAGGGGACTATATGGAAGGGGAGCTGTTTTTT.

The V and J genes are TRBV4-1 and TRBJ1-1; D gene uncertain. The CDR3 covers 12 residues. V was trimmed by 3 bases and J by 2 bases, leaving 4 bases between them. Germline V gene sequence: CDR1 MGHRA, CDR2 YSYEKL. The CDR3 coding sequence is TGCGCCAGCAGCCAGGGTAACACTGAAGCTTTCTTT. It specifies CASSQGNTEAFF.

The chain combines TRBV7-9 with TRBJ1-1, with D possibly matching TRBD1 (6 bases). Trimming removed 5 bases at V and 4 bases at J, with 17 bases between. This CDR3 spans 15 amino acids. The germline V gene has CDR1 SEHNR and CDR2 FQNEAQ (reference sequence). The CDR3 region is CASSPPTGGRTEAFF. CDR3 DNA: TGTGCCAGCAGCCCCCCGACGGGGGGGCGCACTGAAGCTTTCTTT. Based on the CDR3 plus reference TRBV7-9 and TRBJ1-1, the full variable domain is DTGVSQNPRHKITKRGQNVTFRCDPISEHNRLYWYRQTLGQGPEFLTYFQNEAQLEKSRLLSDRFSAERPKGSFSTLEIQRTEQGDSAMYLCASSPPTGGRTEAFFGQGTRLTVV.

This rearrangement joins TRBV11-1 to TRBJ2-7; TRBD1 is a possible D gene (6 bases). The V and J ends lost 2 bases and 6 bases respectively, with 11 bases between them. CDR3 length: 13 amino acids. Germline V gives CDR1 SGHAT, CDR2 FQDESV (reference sequence). The chain's CDR3 is CASSLLGGSEQYF. The DNA of the CDR3 is TGTGCCAGCAGCTTATTAGGGGGTTCCGAGCAGTACTTC.

This chain joins TRBV7-9 and TRBJ1-2; D is possibly TRBD1 (6 bases). Trimming took off 5 bases at V and 4 bases at J, with 23 bases between the two ends. CDR1 is SEHNR, CDR2 FQNEAQ, per germline (reference sequence). The CDR3 has 17 residues. CDR3 DNA: TGTGCCAGCAGCAAATATCGGGACTCGGGGGCGTTCTATGGCTACACCTTC. Translating it yields CASSKYRDSGAFYGYTF.

As to this clone: At the DNA level, this CDR3 is encoded by other sequences in the same sample as well. The chain links TRBV9 to TRBJ2-6, with D perhaps matching TRBD1 (5 bases). This CDR3 spans 15 amino acids. Germline V lookup: CDR1 SGDLS, CDR2 YYNGEE. The V end lost 0 bases, the J end lost 1 base, and 5 bases lay between the germline ends. CDR3 loop: CASSVGQSGANVLTF. In nucleotides, the CDR3 is TGTGCCAGCAGCGTAGGACAGTCTGGGGCCAACGTCCTGACTTTC.

The chain combines TRBV5-1 with TRBJ1-3; 7 bases map to TRBD1. V dropped 3 bases and J dropped 1; count of bases not matched to a gene: 1. CDR3 length: 14 amino acids. Germline-derived CDR1 and CDR2 are SGHRS and YFSETQ. Here the CDR3 DNA reads TGCGCCAGCAGCTCCAGGGGGTCTGGAAACACCATATATTTT. Its protein is CASSSRGSGNTIYF.

The chain employs TRBV5-4 and TRBJ2-2; 8 nucleotides line up with TRBD2. Germline V gene sequence: CDR1 SGHNT, CDR2 YYREEE (reference sequence). CDR3 length equals 15 residues. Unmatched junction bases numbered 5, after V lost 2 bases and J lost 5 bases. The CDR3 protein is CASSLAGVPTGELFF. CDR3 in DNA: TGTGCCAGCAGCTTAGCGGGAGTTCCAACCGGGGAGCTGTTTTTT.

V and J are TRBV4-1 and TRBJ2-3; D gene ambiguous. CDR1 is MGHRA and CDR2 is YSYEKL in the germline V gene. V lost 4 bases and J lost 2, with 7 bases in between. CDR3 length: 13 amino acids. DNA for the CDR3: TGCGCCAGCAGCCTGACGATCACAGATACGCAGTATTTT. Amino acids: CASSLTITDTQYF.

The chain's CDR3 is CASSQDRGRRNEKLFF. The CDR3 coding sequence is TGCGCCAGCAGCCAAGATCGGGGACGGCGTAATGAAAAACTGTTTTTT. The chain couples TRBV4-3 to TRBJ1-4, with D possibly matching TRBD1 (5 bases). V lost 0 bases, J lost 4 bases, and 12 bases lay in between. CDR3 length: 16 amino acids. Germline V gene lookup returns CDR1 LGHNA and CDR2 YSLEER.

The chain joins TRBV5-1 to TRBJ1-1, with unresolved D. CDR1 is SGHRS and CDR2 is YFSETQ in the germline V gene. V was pared by 0 bases and J by 4 bases, with 16 bases between. The CDR3 length is 16 residues. The DNA of the CDR3 is TGCGCCAGCAGCTTGGGGCAGGTCTACGGCAGCACTGAAGCTTTCTTT. Protein: CASSLGQVYGSTEAFF.

This chain uses TRBV19 with TRBJ1-3, with D possibly being TRBD1 (5 bases). This CDR3 region has 13 residues. Trimming cost V 8 bases and J 2 bases, with 10 bases left between them. CDR1 is LNHDA and CDR2 is SQIVND in the germline V gene (reference sequence). The CDR3 reads CASAGETGNTIYF. The CDR3 nucleotides are TGTGCCAGTGCGGGGGAAACTGGAAACACCATATATTTT.

This chain uses TRBV11-2 with TRBJ2-1, with TRBD1 matching 10 bases. CDR3 length: 17 amino acids. CDR1 is SGHAT, CDR2 FQNNGV, per germline. Trimming took 5 bases from V and 5 from J; bases not matched to a gene: 12. The CDR3 DNA follows: TGTGCCAGCAGCCCTCTTCTCGGGACAGGGGTAAACAATGAGCAGTTCTTC. Encoded protein: CASSPLLGTGVNNEQFF.

The chain is built from TRBV10-1 and TRBJ2-1, with TRBD2 identical over 7 bases. V shed 5 bases, J shed 7 bases, and the junction held 5 bases outside the gene matches. Germline V gene sequence: CDR1 WNHNN, CDR2 SYGVQD (reference sequence). The CDR3 is made up of 13 amino acids. CDR3 nucleotide sequence: TGCGCCAGCAGTTCCAGCGGGAAGAATGAGCAGTTCTTC. This codes for CASSSSGKNEQFF.

The chain combines TRBV2 with TRBJ2-7, with 7 bases lining up with TRBD1. The CDR3 is 15 residues long. V gave up 6 bases and J gave up 1 base; unmatched junction bases: 9. Germline CDR1 and CDR2: SNHLY and FYNNEI. CDR3 DNA sequence: TGTGCCAGCAGCCCCTCGGGACAGCCTTCCTACGAGCAGTACTTC. Encoded protein: CASSPSGQPSYEQYF.

The CDR3 loop is CATSRDLWAGSSYEQYF. For the CDR3, the DNA is TGTGCCACCAGCAGAGATCTCTGGGCAGGTAGCTCCTACGAGCAGTACTTC. This chain links TRBV15 with TRBJ2-7; the D is unclear. V was clipped by 0 bases and J by 0 bases, with 15 bases between them. Germline lookup yields CDR1 LNHNV and CDR2 YYDKDF (reference sequence). The CDR3 covers 17 residues.

The rearrangement links TRBV5-1 to TRBJ2-5; 8 bases align to TRBD2. From germline, CDR1 is SGHRS and CDR2 YFSETQ. CDR3 length equals 15 residues. V gave up 1 base and J gave up 2 bases; unmatched junction bases: 4. This chain's CDR3 is CASSLSTGGQETQYF. The CDR3 DNA is TGCGCCAGCAGCTTGTCGACGGGGGGGCAAGAGACCCAGTACTTC.

This clone was observed a few times. The chain is built from TRBV6-5 and TRBJ2-7; possible D gene TRBD1, 6 bases. V dropped 5 bases and J dropped 4 bases, with 6 bases sitting between them. This CDR3 region has 11 residues. Germline V gives CDR1 MNHEY, CDR2 SVGAGI. The CDR3 region is CASSTGYEQYF. CDR3 DNA sequence: TGTGCCAGCAGTACAGGGTACGAGCAGTACTTC.

The CDR3 sequence is CASSQEGRGVGEQFF. For the CDR3, the DNA is TGCGCCAGCAGCCAAGAAGGGCGGGGGGTAGGTGAGCAGTTCTTC. The V call is TRBV4-1, the J call TRBJ2-1; 8 bases line up with TRBD2. With 0 bases clipped from V and 9 bases from J, the junction kept 7 bases outside the gene matches. Per germline, CDR1 MGHRA and CDR2 YSYEKL. CDR3 length: 15 amino acids.

This chain connects TRBV11-1 to TRBJ2-1; no clear D gene. In germline, CDR1 is SGHAT, CDR2 FQDESV (reference sequence). CDR3 length: 15 amino acids. V was trimmed by 2 bases and J by 5 bases, leaving 13 bases between them. The DNA for the CDR3 is TGTGCCAGCAGCTTAATTCGACATATCCACAATGAGCAGTTCTTC. Protein product: CASSLIRHIHNEQFF.

The rearrangement joins TRBV7-3 to TRBJ1-5; the D gene is possibly TRBD1 (6 bases). Trimming took 5 bases from V and 0 from J, leaving 14 bases between them. Germline values: CDR1 SGHTA, CDR2 FQGTGA. The CDR3 contains 16 residues. As DNA, the CDR3 is TGTGCCAGCAGCCCCTACAGGGATTATAGCAATCAGCCCCAGCATTTT. Its protein product is CASSPYRDYSNQPQHF.

Remarks on this clone: The same CDR3 also results from other DNA sequences found in this sample. The J gene is TRBJ2-1, the V gene TRBV5-1; 8 bases line up with TRBD2. The CDR3 extends over 15 amino acids. After removal of 5 bases from V and 5 bases from J, the junction contained 9 bases not matched to a gene. Germline CDR1 SGHRS, CDR2 YFSETQ. CDR3 sequence: CASSNGLAGNNEQFF. The CDR3 DNA is TGCGCCAGCAGTAATGGCCTAGCGGGTAACAATGAGCAGTTCTTC. Based on the CDR3 plus reference TRBV5-1 and TRBJ2-1, the full variable domain is KAGVTQTPRYLIKTRGQQVTLSCSPISGHRSVSWYQQTPGQGLQFLFEYFSETQRNKGNFPGRFSGRQFSNSRSEMNVSTLELGDSALYLCASSNGLAGNNEQFFGPGTRLTVL.

This clone was detected only once. The chain uses TRBV7-6 and TRBJ1-3; the D is unclear. Germline CDR1 reads SGHVS; CDR2 reads FNYEAQ. The CDR3 spans 17 residues. The V gene lost 1 base and the J gene lost 2 bases, with 15 bases spanning the gap. The DNA for the CDR3 is TGTGCCAGCAGCTTAGTCGGTGGGGAGAGCCCTGGAAACACCATATATTTT. It specifies CASSLVGGESPGNTIYF. Full variable domain (missing parts from reference TRBV7-6 and TRBJ1-3): GAGVSQSPRYKVTKRGQDVALRCDPISGHVSLYWYRQALGQGPEFLTYFNYEAQQDKSGLPNDRFSAERPEGSISTLTIQRTEQRDSAMYRCASSLVGGESPGNTIYFGEGSWLTVV.

The chain recombines TRBV10-2 with TRBJ2-7, with D possibly matching TRBD2 (7 bases). The CDR3 sequence is 16 residues long. Germline CDR1 reads WSHSY; CDR2 reads SAAADI. Between the trimmed V and J ends, which lost 0 bases and 7 bases, there was a span of 19 bases. The CDR3 coding sequence is TGCGCCAGCAGTGAGTCGGGGGCTTGGCGGGAGAATGAGCAGTACTTC. It codes for CASSESGAWRENEQYF.

The chain combines TRBV18 with TRBJ2-3, with 9 bases matching TRBD2. Germline lookup yields CDR1 KGHSH and CDR2 LQKENI. The CDR3 length is 17 residues. The trim removed 5 bases at V and 3 bases at J, leaving 12 bases unmatched. The CDR3 protein is CASSSSLSGSGTDTQYF. The CDR3 DNA reads as TGTGCCAGCTCATCTAGCCTTAGCGGGAGCGGAACAGATACGCAGTATTTT.

V usage is TRBV7-2 and J usage is TRBJ2-3; 7 positions match TRBD1. The CDR3 has 15 amino acids. Germline CDR1 is SGHTA and CDR2 is FQGNSA. J was trimmed by 4 bases and V by 5 bases; bases with no gene match: 9. The DNA for the CDR3 is TGTGCCAGCAGCAGTCGAAGGGGGCAAGCAGATACGCAGTATTTT. It yields the protein CASSSRRGQADTQYF.

The chain carries TRBV5-1 and TRBJ1-1; D is unresolved. This CDR3 is 14 amino acids long. Germline V gene lookup returns CDR1 SGHRS and CDR2 YFSETQ. V was clipped by 4 bases and J by 1 base, with 11 bases between them. In nucleotides, the CDR3 is TGCGCCAGCAGCCCGCCCCTACCGAACACTGAAGCTTTCTTT. Its protein product is CASSPPLPNTEAFF. Supplemented by reference TRBV5-1 and TRBJ1-1, the full variable domain reads KAGVTQTPRYLIKTRGQQVTLSCSPISGHRSVSWYQQTPGQGLQFLFEYFSETQRNKGNFPGRFSGRQFSNSRSEMNVSTLELGDSALYLCASSPPLPNTEAFFGQGTRLTVV.

The chain uses TRBV7-9 and TRBJ2-1, with D possibly matching TRBD2 (6 bases). The CDR3 is 15 residues long. V was shortened by 3 bases and J by 6 bases, with 15 bases between the two germline ends. Germline values: CDR1 SEHNR, CDR2 FQNEAQ (reference sequence). The CDR3: CASSFPGPGSNEQFF. In nucleotides, the CDR3 is TGTGCCAGCAGCTTTCCGGGCCCCGGGAGCAATGAGCAGTTCTTC.

In DNA form, the CDR3 reads TGTGCCAGCAGCCCACATTCAGGGGGTAGCACTGAAGCTTTCTTT. This codes for CASSPHSGGSTEAFF. V usage is TRBV7-2 and J usage is TRBJ1-1; the match to TRBD1 covers 7 bases. After removal of 5 bases from V and 4 bases from J, the junction contained 10 bases not matched to a gene. From germline, CDR1 is SGHTA and CDR2 FQGNSA. The CDR3 is made up of 15 amino acids.

Here the CDR3 reads CASSPRATGELFF. The CDR3 DNA reads TGTGCCAGCAGCCCGAGAGCCACCGGGGAGCTGTTTTTT. The V call is TRBV7-2, the J call TRBJ2-2, with D unresolved. The CDR3 totals 13 residues. V lost 5 bases to trimming and J lost 4 bases, with 8 bases between them. CDR1 and CDR2 (germline): SGHTA, FQGNSA.